Listed below are T cell receptor beta chains from one sample, sequenced in a study of shared clonotypes between healthy human individuals. Assay used: immunoSEQ multiplex PCR; TCRdb lists only in-frame clones, some missing. This table holds approximately 2.4 million clones, nearly 97% found once. The sequenced material came from naive CD4+ T cells sorted from blood. Receptors originate from a man between 18 and 29 years old in good health. CDR3s include the opening cysteine and the closing phenylalanine or tryptophan. Fields, in order: D gene, clone size, V gene, J gene, CDR3 DNA, CDR3 protein. D genes are given only for firm matches. Clone size is given for some rows only: seen once, a few or many times, or a class if the clone is expanded.

TRBD1	.	TRBV13	TRBJ1-2	TGTGCCAGCAGCGTAGGACAGGGGTATGGCTACACCTTC	CASSVGQGYGYTF
TRBD1	.	TRBV19	TRBJ1-2	TGTGCCAGTGAGGACAGGGGGAACGGCTACACCTTC	CASEDRGNGYTF
.	.	TRBV7-9	TRBJ2-3	TGTGCCAGCAGTCTTTGGGACCCCACAGATACGCAGTATTTT	CASSLWDPTDTQYF
.	.	TRBV4-1	TRBJ1-4	TGCGCCAGCAGCCAGACGGGGGCAACTAATGAAAAACTGTTTTTT	CASSQTGATNEKLFF
TRBD1	.	TRBV7-2	TRBJ1-1	TGTGCCAGCAGCTCGTTAGGGGGGACAGGTGTGGAAACTGAAGCTTTCTTT	CASSSLGGTGVETEAFF
TRBD2	.	TRBV28	TRBJ2-3	TGTGCCAGCAGAGTCGGGACTAGTAGCACAGATACGCAGTATTTT	CASRVGTSSTDTQYF
.	.	TRBV5-6	TRBJ1-2	TGTGCCAGCAGCTTGCGGGGACTCTTTGCCAGGGCCAATGGCTACACCTTC	CASSLRGLFARANGYTF
TRBD1	.	TRBV7-2	TRBJ2-7	TGTGCCAGCAGCTTTGGACAGGACTACGAGCAGTACTTC	CASSFGQDYEQYF
.	.	TRBV6-6	TRBJ1-1	TGTGCCAGCAGTTACTCGTCGAGTGAGCGGGGTGAAGCTTTCTTT	CASSYSSSERGEAFF
.	.	TRBV9	TRBJ2-3	TGTGCCAGCAGCGTAGGAGGGGGAGGCACAGATACGCAGTATTTT	CASSVGGGGTDTQYF
.	.	TRBV6-5	TRBJ1-1	TGTGCCAGCAGTTTCGTGGGGGTTACTGAGAACACTGAAGCTTTCTTT	CASSFVGVTENTEAFF
.	.	TRBV10-3	TRBJ1-1	TGTGCCATCAGTGAAGTAGGGGCCCCAAAGAACACTGAAGCTTTCTTT	CAISEVGAPKNTEAFF
TRBD2	.	TRBV10-3	TRBJ2-7	TGTGCCATCAGTGAGTCGAAAACTAGCGGGACCTACGAGCAGTACTTC	CAISESKTSGTYEQYF
TRBD1	.	TRBV6-1	TRBJ2-7	TGTGCCAGCCGCACGGGACAGTTCTCCTACGAGCAGTACTTC	CASRTGQFSYEQYF
TRBD1	.	TRBV4-1	TRBJ2-7	TGCGCCAGCAGCCAGGGACAGGAACTAACTTCATACGAGCAGTACTTC	CASSQGQELTSYEQYF
TRBD1	.	TRBV6-1	TRBJ1-6	TGTGCCAGCCTGAATCCAGGGGGAAATAATTCACCCCTCCACTTT	CASLNPGGNNSPLHF
.	.	TRBV28	TRBJ2-3	TGTGCCAGCAGTGGGCAGGGGAACGGAGGAGATACGCAGTATTTT	CASSGQGNGGDTQYF
.	once	TRBV21-1	TRBJ2-7	TGTGCCAGCAGCAAAGACGGGTCGAGCGGGAGACCCCACGAGCAGTACTTC	CASSKDGSSGRPHEQYF
TRBD2	.	TRBV7-9	TRBJ2-7	TGTGCCAGCAGCTTTCGCTCCGGGACTAGGGGCGAGCAGTACTTC	CASSFRSGTRGEQYF
.	.	TRBV18	TRBJ2-7	TGTGCCAGCTCACCAACCCTTCAGGGGCGGGAGCAGTACTTC	CASSPTLQGREQYF
TRBD1	.	TRBV30	TRBJ1-2	TGTGCCTTCGATCGGACAGGGGTTGGCTACACCTTC	CAFDRTGVGYTF
.	.	TRBV11-2	TRBJ2-1	TGTGCCAGCAGCTTGTTCAGGGGCTCCTACAATGAGCAGTTCTTC	CASSLFRGSYNEQFF
.	.	TRBV2	TRBJ2-7	TGTGCCAGCAGCCCATGGCGGGGAGTTTCCTACGAGCAGTACTTC	CASSPWRGVSYEQYF
TRBD1	.	TRBV6-1	TRBJ2-2	TGTGCCAGCAGTGAAACGATCAACAGGGGAAATCCGTTTTTT	CASSETINRGNPFF
TRBD1	.	TRBV18	TRBJ1-3	TGTGCCAGCTCACCATCCGTCCACCGGGACAGGTCCTCTGGAAACACCATATATTTT	CASSPSVHRDRSSGNTIYF
.	.	TRBV6-6	TRBJ2-4	TGTGCCAGCAGTTACAACAGGGAAGTCAACATTCAGTACTTC	CASSYNREVNIQYF
.	.	TRBV29-1	TRBJ2-1	TGCAGCGCCGAGGGGGACGGCAATGAGCAGTTCTTC	CSAEGDGNEQFF
.	.	TRBV19	TRBJ1-2	TGTGCCAGTAGTTACACCTTTCGGTCATCCGGGCTCTATGGCTACACCTTC	CASSYTFRSSGLYGYTF
.	.	TRBV30	TRBJ2-1	TGTGCCTGGAGTGTAAAGGGAGTTGGTAATGAGCAGTTCTTC	CAWSVKGVGNEQFF
TRBD1	.	TRBV9	TRBJ2-2	TGTGCCAGCAGCCCTCGGACAGGGGTCAGCACCGGGGAGCTGTTTTTT	CASSPRTGVSTGELFF
TRBD1	.	TRBV9	TRBJ1-4	TGTGCCAGCAGCATCGGACAGGGGGCTTCAACTAATGAAAAACTGTTTTTT	CASSIGQGASTNEKLFF
TRBD1	.	TRBV10-2	TRBJ2-6	TGCGCCAGCAGTGAATGGACAGGGGCGTCTGGGGCCAACGTCCTGACTTTC	CASSEWTGASGANVLTF
.	.	TRBV14	TRBJ1-4	TGTGCCAGCAGCCGCGGACAATTAACTAATGAAAAACTGTTTTTT	CASSRGQLTNEKLFF
.	few	TRBV11-2	TRBJ2-2	TGTGCCAGCAGCTCCGATATCACCGGGGAGCTGTTTTTT	CASSSDITGELFF
.	.	TRBV27	TRBJ1-3	TGTGCCAGCAGTTTTTCCCCGGCTGGAAACACCATATATTTT	CASSFSPAGNTIYF
TRBD2	.	TRBV15	TRBJ2-1	TGTGCCACCAGCAGAGAGGTAGCGGGAGGGCCGGTTGAGCAGTTCTTC	CATSREVAGGPVEQFF
TRBD1	.	TRBV27	TRBJ1-2	TGTGCCAGCAGTTTATATGGGACAGAACTTAACCACTATGGCTACACCTTC	CASSLYGTELNHYGYTF
.	.	TRBV6-1	TRBJ2-3	TGTGCCACTTCAAGGGTGGGTTCCGCAGATACGCAGTATTTT	CATSRVGSADTQYF
.	.	TRBV29-1	TRBJ2-1	TGCAGCGTTCCCCCCTCTCACTCCTACAATGAGCAGTTCTTC	CSVPPSHSYNEQFF
.	.	TRBV6-6	TRBJ1-2	TGTGCCAGCAGTTTCCGGGACTTCATCGACCACACCTTC	CASSFRDFIDHTF
.	.	TRBV25-1	TRBJ2-5	TGTGCCAGCAGTGAAGCAAGAGGAGAGACCCAGTACTTC	CASSEARGETQYF
TRBD1	.	TRBV13	TRBJ1-1	TGTGCCAGCACCCTTAGGACAGGCTTCAGGAACACTGAAGCTTTCTTT	CASTLRTGFRNTEAFF
TRBD1	.	TRBV6-5	TRBJ1-2	TGTGCCAGTTTATCGACAGGGCAGGGCTACACCTTC	CASLSTGQGYTF
TRBD1	.	TRBV7-9	TRBJ2-5	TGTGCCAGCAGCCGGGACAGCCAAGAGACCCAGTACTTC	CASSRDSQETQYF
.	.	TRBV7-3	TRBJ1-6	TGTGCCAGCCAAGACGGTAATTCACCCCTCCACTTT	CASQDGNSPLHF
.	.	TRBV10-3	TRBJ1-6	TGTGCCATCAGTGCTCGATCCGACAGTTCCAATTCACCCCTCCACTTT	CAISARSDSSNSPLHF
TRBD1	.	TRBV30	TRBJ1-5	TGTGCCTGGGCAAGGACAGGAGATAATCAGCCCCAGCATTTT	CAWARTGDNQPQHF
.	.	TRBV11-3	TRBJ1-3	TGTGCCAGCAGCTTAGCCGGACCGGGAAACACCATATATTTT	CASSLAGPGNTIYF
TRBD2	once	TRBV2	TRBJ2-3	TGTGCCAGAAAGGCGGGAGCAAATAGAGATACGCAGTATTTT	CARKAGANRDTQYF
TRBD1	.	TRBV30	TRBJ2-5	TGTGCCTGGAGGGGGGACAGGGGGCGTGAGACCCAGTACTTC	CAWRGDRGRETQYF
.	.	TRBV4-1	TRBJ1-5	TGCGCCAGCAGCCAAGAGCAGGGTCCTAGCAATCAGCCCCAGCATTTT	CASSQEQGPSNQPQHF
TRBD1	.	TRBV28	TRBJ1-1	TGTGCCAGCAGCCGGGGGGACAGGGGGGACACTGAAGCTTTCTTT	CASSRGDRGDTEAFF
.	.	TRBV6-6	TRBJ1-2	TGTGCCAGCAGTCCCAGACAGGATGGCTACACCTTC	CASSPRQDGYTF
.	.	TRBV7-9	TRBJ1-1	TGTGCCAGCAGCTTCACAGGGTCGAACACTGAAGCTTTCTTT	CASSFTGSNTEAFF
.	.	TRBV11-2	TRBJ2-7	TGTGCCAGCAGCGGCTCGGGGACCTACGAGCAGTACTTC	CASSGSGTYEQYF
.	.	TRBV5-1	TRBJ2-3	TGCGCCAGCAGCTCAACGGGCACAGATACGCAGTATTTT	CASSSTGTDTQYF
TRBD1	.	TRBV10-2	TRBJ1-6	TGCGCCAGCAGTGAGCCGAACCGGGACAGAAATTCACCCCTCCACTTT	CASSEPNRDRNSPLHF
TRBD2	.	TRBV5-4	TRBJ2-7	TGTGCCAGCAGCCTAGGACTAGCGGGAGGAAGCGAGCAGTACTTC	CASSLGLAGGSEQYF